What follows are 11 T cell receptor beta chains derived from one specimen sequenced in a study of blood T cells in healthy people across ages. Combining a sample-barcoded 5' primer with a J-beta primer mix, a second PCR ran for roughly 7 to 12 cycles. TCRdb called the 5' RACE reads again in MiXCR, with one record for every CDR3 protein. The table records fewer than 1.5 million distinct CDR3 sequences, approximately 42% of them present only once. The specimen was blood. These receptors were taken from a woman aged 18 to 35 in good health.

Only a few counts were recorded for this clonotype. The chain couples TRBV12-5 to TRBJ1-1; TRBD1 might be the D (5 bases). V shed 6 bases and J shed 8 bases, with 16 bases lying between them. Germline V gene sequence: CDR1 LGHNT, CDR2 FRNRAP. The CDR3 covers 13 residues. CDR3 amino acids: CASGTTGRNEAFF. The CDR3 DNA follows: TGTGCTAGTGGCACTACGGGACGGAACGAAGCTTTCTTT.

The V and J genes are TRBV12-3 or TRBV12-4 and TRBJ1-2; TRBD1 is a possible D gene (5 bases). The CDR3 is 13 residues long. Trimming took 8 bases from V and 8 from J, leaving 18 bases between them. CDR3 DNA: TGTGCCAGCTGTGTGCGGCCCAGGGACGGCTACACCTTC. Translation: CASCVRPRDGYTF.

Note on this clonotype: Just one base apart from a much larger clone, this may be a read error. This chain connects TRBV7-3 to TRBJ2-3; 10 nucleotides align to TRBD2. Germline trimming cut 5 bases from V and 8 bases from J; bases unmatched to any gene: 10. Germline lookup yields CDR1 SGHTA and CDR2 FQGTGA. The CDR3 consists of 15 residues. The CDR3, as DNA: TGTGCCAGCAGCCAGGCTAGCGGGGGTAGAGGTACGCAGTATTTT. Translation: CASSQASGGRGTQYF.

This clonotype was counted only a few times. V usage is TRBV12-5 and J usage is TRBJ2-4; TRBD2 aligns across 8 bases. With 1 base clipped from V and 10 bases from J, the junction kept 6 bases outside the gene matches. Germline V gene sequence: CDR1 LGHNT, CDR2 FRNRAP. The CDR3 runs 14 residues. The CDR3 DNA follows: TGTGCTAGTGGTTTGGATGGACTAGCCCGAATTCAGTACTTC. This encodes CASGLDGLARIQYF.

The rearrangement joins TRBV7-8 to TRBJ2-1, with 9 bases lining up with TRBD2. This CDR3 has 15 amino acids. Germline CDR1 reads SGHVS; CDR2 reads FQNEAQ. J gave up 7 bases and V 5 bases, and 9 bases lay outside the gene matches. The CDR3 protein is CASSRGTSLANEQFF. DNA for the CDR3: TGTGCCAGCAGCCGCGGGACTAGCTTGGCAAATGAGCAGTTCTTC.

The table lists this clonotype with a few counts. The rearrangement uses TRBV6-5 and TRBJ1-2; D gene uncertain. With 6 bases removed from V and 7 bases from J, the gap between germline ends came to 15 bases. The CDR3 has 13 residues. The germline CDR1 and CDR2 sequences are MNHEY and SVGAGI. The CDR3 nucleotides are TGTGCCAGCAGCCCCCTTGTCTACATTGGCTACACCTTC. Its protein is CASSPLVYIGYTF.

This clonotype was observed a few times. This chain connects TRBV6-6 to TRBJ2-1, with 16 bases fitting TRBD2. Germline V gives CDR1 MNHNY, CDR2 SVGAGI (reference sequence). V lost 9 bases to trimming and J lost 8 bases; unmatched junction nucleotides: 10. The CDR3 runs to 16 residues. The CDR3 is CASTISGTSGRDEQFF. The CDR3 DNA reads TGTGCCAGTACAATCTCCGGGACTAGCGGGAGGGATGAGCAGTTCTTC.

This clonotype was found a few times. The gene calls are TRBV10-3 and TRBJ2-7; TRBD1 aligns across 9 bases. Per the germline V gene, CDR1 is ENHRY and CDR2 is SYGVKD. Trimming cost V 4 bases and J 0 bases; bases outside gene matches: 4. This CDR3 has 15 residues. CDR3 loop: CAISGGQGGSYEQYF. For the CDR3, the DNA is TGTGCCATCAGTGGGGGACAGGGAGGCTCCTACGAGCAGTACTTC.

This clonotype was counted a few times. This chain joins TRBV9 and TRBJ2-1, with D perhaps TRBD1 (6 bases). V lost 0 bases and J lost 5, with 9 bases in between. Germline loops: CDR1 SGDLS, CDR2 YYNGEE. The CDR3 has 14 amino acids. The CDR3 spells CASSVAGDDNEQFF. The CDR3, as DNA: TGTGCCAGCAGCGTAGCAGGGGACGACAATGAGCAGTTCTTC.

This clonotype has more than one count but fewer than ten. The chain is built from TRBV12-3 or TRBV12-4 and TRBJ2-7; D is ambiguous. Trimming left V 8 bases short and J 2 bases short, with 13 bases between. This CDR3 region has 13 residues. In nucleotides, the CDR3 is TGTGCCAGCGGACGGGCCGGGCCCTACGAGCAGTACTTC. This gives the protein CASGRAGPYEQYF.

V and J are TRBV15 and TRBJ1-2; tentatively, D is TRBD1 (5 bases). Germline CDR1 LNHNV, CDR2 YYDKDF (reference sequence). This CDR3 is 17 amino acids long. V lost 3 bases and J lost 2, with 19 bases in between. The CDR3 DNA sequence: TGTGCCACCAGCAGGGAGGGGACGGTAACTTCAAACTATGGCTACACCTTC. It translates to CATSREGTVTSNYGYTF.